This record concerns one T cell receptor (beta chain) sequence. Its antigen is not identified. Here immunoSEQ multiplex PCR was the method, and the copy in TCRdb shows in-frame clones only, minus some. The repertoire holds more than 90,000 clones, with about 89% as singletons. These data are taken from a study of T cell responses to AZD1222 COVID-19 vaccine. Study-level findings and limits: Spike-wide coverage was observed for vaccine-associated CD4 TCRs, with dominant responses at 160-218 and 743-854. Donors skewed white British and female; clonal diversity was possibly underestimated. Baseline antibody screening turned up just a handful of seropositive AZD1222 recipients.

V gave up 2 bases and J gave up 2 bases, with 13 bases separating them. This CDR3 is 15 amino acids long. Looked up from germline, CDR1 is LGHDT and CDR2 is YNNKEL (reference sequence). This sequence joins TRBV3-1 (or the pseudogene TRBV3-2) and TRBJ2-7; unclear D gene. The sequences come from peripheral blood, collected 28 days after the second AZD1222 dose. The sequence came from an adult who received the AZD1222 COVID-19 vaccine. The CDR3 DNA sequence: TGTGCCAGCAGCCAACAAGCCCTGGCCCCCTACGAGCAGTACTTC. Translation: CASSQQALAPYEQYF.